Listed here are 17 T cell receptor beta chains from one sample, sequenced in a study of blood T cells in healthy people across ages. A sample-barcoded 5' primer and a J-beta primer mix were used in a second PCR of roughly 6 to 11 cycles. TCRdb used MiXCR to reprocess the 5' RACE reads, holding one entry per CDR3 protein. The sample lists about 930,000 distinct CDR3 sequences, 25% to 35% seen once, with roughly a tenth in the top ten. The sample also formed part of further work on T cells of mothers and their children.

Sequenced sample: blood. These receptors were taken from a woman in her forties in good health.

The rearrangement uses TRBV7-3 and TRBJ2-2; D is perhaps TRBD1 (5 bases). This CDR3 has 17 amino acids. Looked up from germline, CDR1 is SGHTA and CDR2 is FQGTGA. The V gene lost 5 bases and the J gene lost 0 bases, with 16 bases spanning the gap. The CDR3 DNA reads as TGTGCCAGCAGCCCCAAGGGGCAGCTTGCGAACACCGGGGAGCTGTTTTTT. This codes for CASSPKGQLANTGELFF.

This clonotype has at least ten counts. The V and J genes are TRBV18 and TRBJ2-1, with D possibly being TRBD1 (6 bases). The germline V gene encodes CDR1 KGHSH and CDR2 LQKENI. Trimming shortened V by 1 base and J by 5 bases, and 9 bases separated the two germline ends. The CDR3 totals 14 residues. CDR3 sequence: CASSPQSGDNEQFF. The CDR3 DNA reads TGTGCCAGCTCACCACAGTCAGGGGACAATGAGCAGTTCTTC.

Many counts were recorded for this clonotype. This chain links TRBV7-2 with TRBJ2-1; 14 bases fit TRBD2. Germline CDR1 SGHTA, CDR2 FQGNSA. This CDR3 region has 17 residues. Losses at the gene ends were 6 bases for V and 1 base for J; bases not matched to a gene: 5. CDR3 region: CASRRTSGGYSYNEQFF. The CDR3 region has the DNA TGTGCCAGCAGACGGACTAGCGGGGGGTATTCCTACAATGAGCAGTTCTTC.

This clonotype came up many times. The rearrangement links TRBV7-2 to TRBJ2-7; D is perhaps TRBD2 (6 bases). This CDR3 has 14 amino acids. The germline V and J ends were trimmed by 7 bases and 3 bases, with 16 bases remaining between them. In germline, CDR1 is SGHTA, CDR2 FQGNSA. For the CDR3, the DNA is TGTGCCAGCAATTTCGGGAGTCAGAGCTACGAGCAGTACTTC. Amino acid sequence: CASNFGSQSYEQYF.

This clonotype was detected ten times or more. A much larger clone lies one base from this, so it may be a read error. This chain uses TRBV20-1 with TRBJ2-5, with D perhaps matching TRBD1 (6 bases). The germline CDR1 and CDR2 sequences are DFQATT and SNEGSKA (reference sequence). The CDR3 has 14 residues. V lost 3 bases to trimming and J lost 5 bases, with 16 bases between them. In DNA, the CDR3 is TGCAGTGCTAGGGTCGGACAGTGGTGTGAGACCCAGTACTTC. This gives the protein CSARVGQWCETQYF.

Comments on this clonotype: A much bigger clone sits one base away, suggesting this may be a read error. The rearrangement joins TRBV29-1 to TRBJ2-1, with unresolved D. V gave up 5 bases and J gave up 6 bases, with 14 bases separating them. There are 13 residues in the CDR3. Looked up from germline, CDR1 is SQVTM and CDR2 is ANQGSEA. The CDR3 DNA reads as TGCAGCGTTAGGCCCACAGTGGGCAATGAGCAGTTCTTC. Translating gives CSVRPTVGNEQFF.

About this clonotype: The junction departs from germline at one end; a sequencing error may be responsible. This chain joins TRBV6-6 and TRBJ1-2; maybe TRBD1 (6 bases). CDR1 is MNHNY and CDR2 is SVGAGI in the germline V gene (reference sequence). The CDR3 has 11 amino acids. CDR3 DNA sequence: TGTGTCAGCAGCGCTCCAGGGGTTAGCACCTTC. It encodes CVSSAPGVSTF.

Many counts were recorded for this clonotype. The gene calls are TRBV20-1 and TRBJ2-7; D perhaps matches TRBD1 (6 bases). Trimming took 5 bases from V and 1 from J, leaving 15 bases between them. Germline V gene sequence: CDR1 DFQATT, CDR2 SNEGSKA (reference sequence). There are 14 residues in the CDR3. CDR3 loop: CSAGFRQVSYEQYF. The DNA for the CDR3 is TGCAGTGCTGGCTTCAGACAGGTATCCTACGAGCAGTACTTC.

The V and J genes are TRBV19 and TRBJ1-1; 8 nucleotides line up with TRBD1. CDR1 LNHDA and CDR2 SQIVND come from the germline V gene (reference sequence). CDR3 length: 15 amino acids. J gave up 4 bases and V 3 bases, and 7 bases lay outside the gene matches. The CDR3 loop is CASSIGQGRGTEAFF. The CDR3, as DNA: TGTGCCAGTAGTATCGGACAGGGAAGGGGCACTGAAGCTTTCTTT.

The V and J genes are TRBV12-3 or TRBV12-4 and TRBJ2-4; 15 nucleotides line up with TRBD2. The CDR3 has 22 amino acids. Trimming at V came to 1 base and at J to 13 bases, leaving 26 bases not matched to a gene. As DNA, the CDR3 is TGTGCCAGCAGTTTAGATCGGAAGGGACTAGCGGGGGGCTCCTCCTCCTACAATGAGCAGTACTTC. As protein: CASSLDRKGLAGGSSSYNEQYF.

This clonotype was seen at least ten times. V gene TRBV29-1 combines with J gene TRBJ2-1; the match to TRBD1 covers 7 bases. CDR1 and CDR2 from the germline V gene are SQVTM and ANQGSEA. The ends lost 6 bases at V and 7 bases at J; junction bases unmatched: 9. CDR3 length: 13 amino acids. DNA of the CDR3: TGCAGCGTGGACCGACAGGGTAAGAATGAGCAGTTCTTC. Translating it yields CSVDRQGKNEQFF.

V usage is TRBV6-6 and J usage is TRBJ2-1; possibly TRBD1 for D (5 bases). The DNA end favors TRBJ2-7, so the J call may be wrong. This CDR3 is 14 amino acids long. CDR1 MNHNY and CDR2 SVGAGI come from the germline V gene (reference sequence). The CDR3 loop reads CASRSRGTYNEQYF. The CDR3 nucleotides read TGTGCCAGCCGGTCAAGGGGAACCTACAATGAGCAGTACTTC.

The gene calls are TRBV12-3 or TRBV12-4 and TRBJ2-3, with TRBD2 matching over 10 bases. The CDR3 length is 14 residues. V trimming: 7 bases; J trimming: 6 bases; junction bases outside the gene matches: 7. CDR3 DNA sequence: TGTGCCAGCATCATAGCGGGGGGCCTCGATACGCAGTATTTT. This encodes CASIIAGGLDTQYF.

For this clonotype: Germline is not matched at one junction end, which may reflect a read error. The V and J genes are TRBV18 and TRBJ2-5; 7 bases agree with TRBD1. This CDR3 spans 13 amino acids. Germline V lookup: CDR1 KGHSH, CDR2 LQKENI. In DNA form, the CDR3 reads TGTGCCAGCTCACGGGACAGACAAGGGACCCAGTACTTC. Translated, it gives CASSRDRQGTQYF. The complete variable domain, with remaining parts taken from reference TRBV18 and TRBJ2-5, reads NAGVMQNPRHLVRRRGQEARLRCSPMKGHSHVYWYRQLPEEGLKFMVYLQKENIIDESGMPKERFSAEFPKEGPSILRIQQVVRGDSAAYFCASSRDRQGTQYFGPGTRLLVL.

Only a few counts were recorded for this clonotype. The chain combines TRBV7-2 with TRBJ2-3; D unresolved. Trimming removed 0 bases from V and 9 bases from J, with 10 bases in between. This CDR3 spans 13 amino acids. The germline CDR1 and CDR2 sequences are SGHTA and FQGNSA. CDR3 nucleotides: TGTGCCAGCAGCTTAGCCAGCGAAAGGACGCAGTATTTT. Its protein product is CASSLASERTQYF.

The chain uses TRBV7-3 and TRBJ2-5; 12 nucleotides match TRBD2. The CDR3 extends over 16 amino acids. Looked up from germline, CDR1 is SGHTA and CDR2 is FQGTGA. V lost 0 bases, J lost 4 bases, and 3 bases stayed unmatched. The CDR3 bases are TGTGCCAGCAGCTTAACCCCTAGCGGGGGGGGAGAGACCCAGTACTTC. Protein product: CASSLTPSGGGETQYF.

The genes are TRBV28 and TRBJ1-5; 7 bases match TRBD1. V shed 6 bases and J 7 bases; nucleotides not matched to a gene: 15. The CDR3 is 16 residues long. Germline V gene sequence: CDR1 MDHEN, CDR2 SYDVKM. CDR3 sequence: CASRPLGMTGIQPQHF. The CDR3 nucleotides read TGTGCCAGCAGGCCTCTCGGGATGACAGGGATCCAGCCCCAGCATTTT.